A selection of T cell receptor beta chains follows, all from one sample in a study of memory CD4+ T cells and cytomegalovirus serostatus. TCRdb's copy holds only in-frame clones and misses some; the assay was immunoSEQ multiplex PCR. Here the sample spans about 75,000 clones, 78% being singletons. Source material: memory CD4+ T cells from blood. The source is an adult in good health and CMV-seropositive. Each CDR3 is given with its conserved first and last residue. D genes are given only for firm matches. Not all rows give a size; the values are once, few, many and, for expanded clones, a class.

J gene: TRBJ1-2
clone size: few
D gene: .
V gene: TRBV27
CDR3 protein: CASSSGRAGYTF
CDR3 DNA: TGTGCCAGCAGTTCCGGGAGAGCTGGCTACACCTTC

J gene: TRBJ1-5
clone size: .
D gene: .
V gene: TRBV11-2
CDR3 protein: CASSLDGWGAPNQPQHF
CDR3 DNA: TGTGCCAGCAGCTTAGACGGTTGGGGGGCGCCCAATCAGCCCCAGCATTTT

J gene: TRBJ2-1
clone size: .
D gene: TRBD2
V gene: TRBV4-3
CDR3 protein: CASSQVWAGVGNEQFF
CDR3 DNA: TGCGCCAGCAGCCAAGTTTGGGCGGGAGTGGGCAATGAGCAGTTCTTC

J gene: TRBJ2-1
clone size: .
D gene: .
V gene: TRBV10-1
CDR3 protein: CASSESAATNEQFF
CDR3 DNA: TGCGCCAGCAGTGAGTCGGCAGCAACCAATGAGCAGTTCTTC

J gene: TRBJ1-3
clone size: .
D gene: .
V gene: TRBV5-4
CDR3 protein: CASSVDRNTIYF
CDR3 DNA: TGTGCCAGCAGCGTGGACAGAAACACCATATATTTT

J gene: TRBJ2-3
clone size: .
D gene: TRBD2
V gene: TRBV19
CDR3 protein: CASKSSGSSDTQYF
CDR3 DNA: TGTGCCAGTAAGTCTAGCGGGAGTTCGGATACGCAGTATTTT

J gene: TRBJ1-1
clone size: .
D gene: .
V gene: TRBV27
CDR3 protein: CASSLGGDHEAFF
CDR3 DNA: TGTGCCAGCAGTTTAGGGGGGGACCATGAAGCTTTCTTT

J gene: TRBJ2-3
clone size: .
D gene: .
V gene: TRBV10-3
CDR3 protein: CASSLDSGTLDTQYF
CDR3 DNA: TGTGCCAGCAGCCTGGACTCGGGAACCTTAGATACGCAGTATTTT

J gene: TRBJ2-5
clone size: .
D gene: .
V gene: TRBV11-2
CDR3 protein: CASSYLGAGRETQYF
CDR3 DNA: TGTGCCAGCAGCTACCTCGGGGCAGGGAGGGAGACCCAGTACTTC

J gene: TRBJ1-1
clone size: few
D gene: .
V gene: TRBV18
CDR3 protein: CASSPQSGGNTEAFF
CDR3 DNA: TGTGCCAGCTCACCACAGTCCGGGGGAAACACTGAAGCTTTCTTT

J gene: TRBJ1-2
clone size: .
D gene: TRBD1
V gene: TRBV27
CDR3 protein: CASSRRTGNGYTF
CDR3 DNA: TGTGCCAGCAGCCGCAGGACAGGGAATGGCTACACCTTC

J gene: TRBJ2-7
clone size: .
D gene: .
V gene: TRBV7-9
CDR3 protein: CASTTREGSYEQYF
CDR3 DNA: TGTGCCAGCACCACCCGAGAGGGTTCCTACGAGCAGTACTTC

J gene: TRBJ1-1
clone size: medium-sized
D gene: .
V gene: TRBV19
CDR3 protein: CASSTRRNTEAFF
CDR3 DNA: TGTGCCAGTAGTACCCGGAGGAACACTGAAGCTTTCTTT

J gene: TRBJ1-3
clone size: .
D gene: TRBD1
V gene: TRBV6-5
CDR3 protein: CASTSTRDRPHQYF
CDR3 DNA: TGTGCCAGCACCTCAACCCGGGACAGGCCCCATCAATATTTT

J gene: TRBJ2-7
clone size: .
D gene: .
V gene: TRBV10-1
CDR3 protein: CASSDQGVTLEQYF
CDR3 DNA: TGCGCCAGCAGTGACCAGGGTGTCACCCTCGAGCAGTACTTC

J gene: TRBJ1-4
clone size: .
D gene: .
V gene: TRBV30
CDR3 protein: CAWSPGEVGEKLFF
CDR3 DNA: TGTGCCTGGAGTCCCGGGGAAGTTGGGGAAAAACTGTTTTTT

J gene: TRBJ1-6
clone size: .
D gene: TRBD1
V gene: TRBV27
CDR3 protein: CASSPGQGAYRGSPLHF
CDR3 DNA: TGTGCCAGCAGTCCCGGACAGGGGGCGTACAGGGGTTCACCCCTCCACTTT

J gene: TRBJ2-7
clone size: .
D gene: .
V gene: TRBV18
CDR3 protein: CASTEGVSYEQYF
CDR3 DNA: TGTGCCAGCACAGAGGGGGTCTCCTACGAGCAGTACTTC

J gene: TRBJ2-2
clone size: .
D gene: TRBD2
V gene: TRBV6-1
CDR3 protein: CASQRGRSTGELFF
CDR3 DNA: TGTGCCAGCCAGCGGGGACGGAGCACCGGGGAGCTGTTTTTT

J gene: TRBJ2-1
clone size: .
D gene: .
V gene: TRBV7-9
CDR3 protein: CASSLGLGVLNEQFF
CDR3 DNA: TGTGCCAGCAGCTTAGGGCTAGGAGTTTTGAATGAGCAGTTCTTC

J gene: TRBJ1-2
clone size: few
D gene: TRBD1
V gene: TRBV5-4
CDR3 protein: CASSTDRLNGYTF
CDR3 DNA: TGTGCCAGCAGTACGGACAGGCTGAATGGCTACACCTTC

J gene: TRBJ2-5
clone size: once
D gene: .
V gene: TRBV5-1
CDR3 protein: CASSSALGGETQYF
CDR3 DNA: TGCGCCAGCAGCTCTGCCTTGGGCGGGGAGACCCAGTACTTC

J gene: TRBJ1-4
clone size: .
D gene: .
V gene: TRBV5-1
CDR3 protein: CASSLGSRGGKLFF
CDR3 DNA: TGCGCCAGCAGCTTGGGGTCGAGGGGTGGAAAACTGTTTTTT

J gene: TRBJ1-2
clone size: .
D gene: .
V gene: TRBV2
CDR3 protein: CASSRDLYGYTF
CDR3 DNA: TGTGCCAGCAGTCGGGACCTCTATGGCTACACCTTC

J gene: TRBJ1-6
clone size: .
D gene: .
V gene: TRBV7-2
CDR3 protein: CASSLVREPLHF
CDR3 DNA: TGTGCCAGCAGCTTAGTGCGGGAACCCCTCCACTTT

J gene: TRBJ1-1
clone size: .
D gene: .
V gene: TRBV10-3
CDR3 protein: CAISGQRGSNTEAFF
CDR3 DNA: TGTGCCATCAGCGGACAACGTGGGTCGAACACTGAAGCTTTCTTT

J gene: TRBJ1-2
clone size: .
D gene: .
V gene: TRBV7-9
CDR3 protein: CASSLSGRNYGYTF
CDR3 DNA: TGTGCCAGCAGCCTCAGTGGCAGGAACTATGGCTACACCTTC

J gene: TRBJ2-3
clone size: .
D gene: .
V gene: TRBV29-1
CDR3 protein: CSVLRGTYTDTQYF
CDR3 DNA: TGCAGCGTTTTGAGGGGAACTTACACAGATACGCAGTATTTT

J gene: TRBJ1-1
clone size: .
D gene: .
V gene: TRBV2
CDR3 protein: CASSQHTNTEAFF
CDR3 DNA: TGTGCCAGCAGCCAACATACGAACACTGAAGCTTTCTTT

J gene: TRBJ2-3
clone size: .
D gene: .
V gene: TRBV7-7
CDR3 protein: CASSPLDSTDTQYF
CDR3 DNA: TGTGCCAGCAGCCCTCTAGACAGCACAGATACGCAGTATTTT

J gene: TRBJ1-6
clone size: .
D gene: .
V gene: TRBV20-1
CDR3 protein: CSAKAGTPLHF
CDR3 DNA: TGCAGTGCTAAGGCAGGTACGCCCCTCCACTTT

J gene: TRBJ2-5
clone size: .
D gene: TRBD2
V gene: TRBV7-6
CDR3 protein: CASSPPTSVTQETQYF
CDR3 DNA: TGTGCCAGCAGCCCGCCGACTAGCGTTACACAAGAGACCCAGTACTTC

J gene: TRBJ2-1
clone size: .
D gene: TRBD1
V gene: TRBV27
CDR3 protein: CASSLSIMTRGMAQRVREQFF
CDR3 DNA: TGTGCCAGCAGTTTATCGATAATGACCAGGGGGATGGCTCAAAGGGTGCGTGAGCAGTTCTTC

J gene: TRBJ1-2
clone size: .
D gene: .
V gene: TRBV2
CDR3 protein: CASRDPSNYGYTF
CDR3 DNA: TGTGCCAGCAGAGATCCCTCAAACTATGGCTACACCTTC

J gene: TRBJ1-1
clone size: .
D gene: .
V gene: TRBV28
CDR3 protein: CATQLLGDTEAFF
CDR3 DNA: TGTGCCACACAACTCTTAGGGGACACTGAAGCTTTCTTT

J gene: TRBJ2-7
clone size: .
D gene: .
V gene: TRBV18
CDR3 protein: CASSPPTAGEAYEQYF
CDR3 DNA: TGTGCCAGCTCACCACCCACGGCAGGGGAGGCCTACGAGCAGTACTTC

J gene: TRBJ1-4
clone size: .
D gene: .
V gene: TRBV28
CDR3 protein: CASSRARWGNEKLFF
CDR3 DNA: TGTGCCAGCAGTCGAGCCAGGTGGGGTAATGAAAAACTGTTTTTT

J gene: TRBJ2-5
clone size: .
D gene: TRBD2
V gene: TRBV5-1
CDR3 protein: CASSLVAKREGRETQYF
CDR3 DNA: TGCGCCAGCAGCTTGGTGGCAAAGCGGGAGGGCAGGGAGACCCAGTACTTC

J gene: TRBJ1-2
clone size: .
D gene: .
V gene: TRBV7-9
CDR3 protein: CASSLVRGGYTF
CDR3 DNA: TGTGCCAGCAGCTTAGTCAGGGGTGGCTACACCTTC

J gene: TRBJ2-7
clone size: .
D gene: TRBD2
V gene: TRBV7-9
CDR3 protein: CASSSTSAYSEQYF
CDR3 DNA: TGTGCCAGCAGCTCGACTAGCGCCTATTCCGAGCAGTACTTC

J gene: TRBJ1-6
clone size: .
D gene: .
V gene: TRBV15
CDR3 protein: CATSGTGYNSPLHF
CDR3 DNA: TGTGCCACCAGCGGAACAGGATATAATTCACCCCTCCACTTT

J gene: TRBJ1-4
clone size: many
D gene: TRBD1
V gene: TRBV7-2
CDR3 protein: CASSVRGRDEKLFF
CDR3 DNA: TGTGCCAGCAGCGTCAGGGGGCGCGATGAAAAACTGTTTTTT

J gene: TRBJ1-3
clone size: .
D gene: .
V gene: TRBV7-9
CDR3 protein: CASSLRGADAIYF
CDR3 DNA: TGTGCCAGCAGCTTACGAGGGGCCGACGCCATATATTTT

J gene: TRBJ1-2
clone size: .
D gene: TRBD1
V gene: TRBV7-9
CDR3 protein: CASSFGQGGRLGYTF
CDR3 DNA: TGTGCCAGCAGCTTCGGGCAGGGGGGGAGGCTTGGCTACACCTTC

J gene: TRBJ1-1
clone size: .
D gene: .
V gene: TRBV4-2
CDR3 protein: CASSLRGPVNTEAFF
CDR3 DNA: TGTGCCAGCAGCCTTAGAGGCCCCGTGAACACTGAAGCTTTCTTT

J gene: TRBJ2-3
clone size: .
D gene: .
V gene: TRBV19
CDR3 protein: CASSIGAATDTQYF
CDR3 DNA: TGTGCCAGTAGTATAGGGGCGGCAACAGATACGCAGTATTTT

J gene: TRBJ1-3
clone size: once
D gene: .
V gene: TRBV5-4
CDR3 protein: CASSHPDRGTIYF
CDR3 DNA: TGTGCCAGCAGCCACCCCGACCGGGGGACCATATATTTT

J gene: TRBJ1-1
clone size: few
D gene: TRBD1
V gene: TRBV19
CDR3 protein: CASSPRGTGYENTEAFF
CDR3 DNA: TGTGCCAGTAGTCCCCGCGGGACAGGGTATGAGAACACTGAAGCTTTCTTT

J gene: TRBJ2-1
clone size: .
D gene: .
V gene: TRBV5-1
CDR3 protein: CASSLRRENEQFF
CDR3 DNA: TGCGCCAGCAGCTTGCGCAGGGAGAATGAGCAGTTCTTC